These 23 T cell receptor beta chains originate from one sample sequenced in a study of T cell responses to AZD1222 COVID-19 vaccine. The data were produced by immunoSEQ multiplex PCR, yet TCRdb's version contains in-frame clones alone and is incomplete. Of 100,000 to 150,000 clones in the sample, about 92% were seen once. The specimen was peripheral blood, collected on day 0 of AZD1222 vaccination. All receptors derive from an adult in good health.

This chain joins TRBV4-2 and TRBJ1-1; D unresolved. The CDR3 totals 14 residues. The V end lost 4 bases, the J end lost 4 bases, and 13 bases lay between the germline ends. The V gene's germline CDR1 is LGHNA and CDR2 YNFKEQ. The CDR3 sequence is CASSPFGRTTEAFF. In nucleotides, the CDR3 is TGTGCCAGCAGCCCCTTCGGCCGTACCACTGAAGCTTTCTTT.

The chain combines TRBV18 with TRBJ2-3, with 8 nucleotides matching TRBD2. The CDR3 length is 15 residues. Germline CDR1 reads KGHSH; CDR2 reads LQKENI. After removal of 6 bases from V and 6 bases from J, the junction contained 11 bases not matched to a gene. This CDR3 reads CASSPTSGEQDTQYF. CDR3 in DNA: TGTGCCAGCTCGCCCACTAGCGGAGAACAGGATACGCAGTATTTT. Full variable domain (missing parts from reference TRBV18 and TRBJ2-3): NAGVMQNPRHLVRRRGQEARLRCSPMKGHSHVYWYRQLPEEGLKFMVYLQKENIIDESGMPKERFSAEFPKEGPSILRIQQVVRGDSAAYFCASSPTSGEQDTQYFGPGTRLTVL.

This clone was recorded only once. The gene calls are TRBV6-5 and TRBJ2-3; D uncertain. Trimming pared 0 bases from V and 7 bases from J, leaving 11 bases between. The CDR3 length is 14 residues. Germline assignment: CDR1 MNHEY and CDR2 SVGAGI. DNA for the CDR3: TGTGCCAGCAGTTACTCGGTCAGTCCCAATACGCAGTATTTT. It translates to CASSYSVSPNTQYF.

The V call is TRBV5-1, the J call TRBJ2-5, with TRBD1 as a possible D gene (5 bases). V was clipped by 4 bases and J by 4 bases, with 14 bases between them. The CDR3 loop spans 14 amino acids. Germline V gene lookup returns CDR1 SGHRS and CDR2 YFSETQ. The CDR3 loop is CASSPGQDIETQYF. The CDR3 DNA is TGCGCCAGCAGCCCCGGACAAGATATAGAGACCCAGTACTTC.

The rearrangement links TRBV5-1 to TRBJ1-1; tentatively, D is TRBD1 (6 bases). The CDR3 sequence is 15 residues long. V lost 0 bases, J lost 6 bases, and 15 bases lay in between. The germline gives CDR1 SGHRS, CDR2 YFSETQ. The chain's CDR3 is CASSLDLGAVAEAFF. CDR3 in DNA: TGCGCCAGCAGCTTGGATCTGGGGGCGGTCGCTGAAGCTTTCTTT.

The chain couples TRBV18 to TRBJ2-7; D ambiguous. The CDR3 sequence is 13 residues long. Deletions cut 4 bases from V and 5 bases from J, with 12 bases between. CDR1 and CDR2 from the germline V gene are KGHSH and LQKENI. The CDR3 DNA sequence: TGTGCCAGCTCACTGTCAGGCGCGGACGAGCAGTACTTC. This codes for CASSLSGADEQYF.

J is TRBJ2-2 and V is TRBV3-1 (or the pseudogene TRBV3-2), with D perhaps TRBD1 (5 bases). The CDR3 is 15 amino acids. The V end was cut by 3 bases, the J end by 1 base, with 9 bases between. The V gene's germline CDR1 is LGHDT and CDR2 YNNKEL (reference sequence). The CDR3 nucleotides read TGTGCCAGCAGCCAGTACACAGGGAACACCGGGGAGCTGTTTTTT. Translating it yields CASSQYTGNTGELFF.

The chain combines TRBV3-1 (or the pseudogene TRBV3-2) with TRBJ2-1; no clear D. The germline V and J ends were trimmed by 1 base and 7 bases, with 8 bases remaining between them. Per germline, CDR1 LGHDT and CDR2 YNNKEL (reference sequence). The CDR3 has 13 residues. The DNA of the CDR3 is TGTGCCAGCAGCCAAGGCTGGTGGAATGAGCAGTTCTTC. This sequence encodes CASSQGWWNEQFF.

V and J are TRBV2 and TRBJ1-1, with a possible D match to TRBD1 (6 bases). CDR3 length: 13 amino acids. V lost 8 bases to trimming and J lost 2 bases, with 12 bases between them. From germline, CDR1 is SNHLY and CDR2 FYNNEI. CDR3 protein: CASRQETNTEAFF. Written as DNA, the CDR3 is TGTGCCAGCCGACAGGAAACAAACACTGAAGCTTTCTTT.

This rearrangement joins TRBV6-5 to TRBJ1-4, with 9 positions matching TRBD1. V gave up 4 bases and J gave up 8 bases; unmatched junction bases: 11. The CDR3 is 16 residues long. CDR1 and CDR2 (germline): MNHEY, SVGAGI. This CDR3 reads CASSLDRGIAGEKLFF. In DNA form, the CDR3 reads TGTGCCAGCAGTTTAGACAGGGGGATCGCGGGGGAAAAACTGTTTTTT.

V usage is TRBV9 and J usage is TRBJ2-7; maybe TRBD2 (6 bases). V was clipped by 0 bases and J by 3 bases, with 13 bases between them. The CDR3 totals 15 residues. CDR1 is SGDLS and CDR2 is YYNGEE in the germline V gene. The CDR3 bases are TGTGCCAGCAGCGTAGCTCCGGGACTGAACTACGAGCAGTACTTC. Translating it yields CASSVAPGLNYEQYF.

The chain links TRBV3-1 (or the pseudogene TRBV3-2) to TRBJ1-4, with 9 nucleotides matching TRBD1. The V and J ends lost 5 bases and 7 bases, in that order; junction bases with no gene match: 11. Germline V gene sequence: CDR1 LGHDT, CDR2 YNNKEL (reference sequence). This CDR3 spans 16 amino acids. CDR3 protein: CASSSQRGTGFEKLFF. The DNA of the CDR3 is TGTGCCAGCAGCTCCCAAAGGGGGACAGGGTTTGAAAAACTGTTTTTT.

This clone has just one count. CDR3 amino acids: CASRGSWTSSLTDTQYF. Here the CDR3 DNA reads TGCGCCAGCAGAGGTTCCTGGACTAGTTCGCTCACAGATACGCAGTATTTT. This chain links TRBV5-1 with TRBJ2-3; 7 nucleotides align to TRBD2. The germline V gene has CDR1 SGHRS and CDR2 YFSETQ. V dropped 5 bases and J dropped 2; count of bases not matched to a gene: 14. This CDR3 region has 17 residues. Full variable domain (rest looked up from reference TRBV5-1 and TRBJ2-3): KAGVTQTPRYLIKTRGQQVTLSCSPISGHRSVSWYQQTPGQGLQFLFEYFSETQRNKGNFPGRFSGRQFSNSRSEMNVSTLELGDSALYLCASRGSWTSSLTDTQYFGPGTRLTVL.

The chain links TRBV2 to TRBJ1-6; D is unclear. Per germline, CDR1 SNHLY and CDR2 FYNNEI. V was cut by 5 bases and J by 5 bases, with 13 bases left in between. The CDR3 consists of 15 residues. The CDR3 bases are TGTGCCAGCAGTCGGACGGATAATAATAATTCACCCCTCCACTTT. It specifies CASSRTDNNNSPLHF.

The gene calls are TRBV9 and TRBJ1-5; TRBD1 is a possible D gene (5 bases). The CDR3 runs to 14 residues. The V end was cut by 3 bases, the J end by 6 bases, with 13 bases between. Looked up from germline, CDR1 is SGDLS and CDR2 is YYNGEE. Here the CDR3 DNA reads TGTGCCAGCAGCGGCACCAGGGCTGGTCAGCCCCAGCATTTT. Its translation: CASSGTRAGQPQHF.

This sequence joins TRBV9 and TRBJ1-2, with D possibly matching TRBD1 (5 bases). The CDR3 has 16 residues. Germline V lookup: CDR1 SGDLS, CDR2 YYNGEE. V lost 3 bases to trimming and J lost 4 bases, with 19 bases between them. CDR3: CASSANGPDGTYGYTF. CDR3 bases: TGTGCCAGCAGCGCAAATGGGCCGGACGGGACCTATGGCTACACCTTC.

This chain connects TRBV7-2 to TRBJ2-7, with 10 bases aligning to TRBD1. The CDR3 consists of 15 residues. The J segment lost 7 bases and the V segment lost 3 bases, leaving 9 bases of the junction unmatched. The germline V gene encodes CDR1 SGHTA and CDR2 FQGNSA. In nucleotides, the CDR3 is TGTGCCAGCAGCTTTGACAGGGGGCGCCTATTTGAGCAGTACTTC. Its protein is CASSFDRGRLFEQYF. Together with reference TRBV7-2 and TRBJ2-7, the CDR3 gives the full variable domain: GAGVSQSPSNKVTEKGKDVELRCDPISGHTALYWYRQSLGQGLEFLIYFQGNSAPDKSGLPSDRFSAERTGGSVSTLTIQRTQQEDSAVYLCASSFDRGRLFEQYFGPGTRLTVT.

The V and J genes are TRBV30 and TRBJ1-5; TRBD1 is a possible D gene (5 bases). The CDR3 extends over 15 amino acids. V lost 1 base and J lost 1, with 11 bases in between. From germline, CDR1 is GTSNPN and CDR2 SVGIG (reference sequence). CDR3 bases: TGTGCCTGGAGTGCAGGGCTTCTGAGCAATCAGCCCCAGCATTTT. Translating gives CAWSAGLLSNQPQHF.

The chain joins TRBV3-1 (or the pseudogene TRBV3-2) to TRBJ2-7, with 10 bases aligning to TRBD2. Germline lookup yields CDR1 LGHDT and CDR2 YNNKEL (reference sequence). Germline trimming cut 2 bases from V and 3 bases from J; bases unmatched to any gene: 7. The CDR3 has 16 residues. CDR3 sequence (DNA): TGTGCCAGCAGCCAAATGGCTAGCGGGGGACTCTACGAGCAGTACTTC. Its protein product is CASSQMASGGLYEQYF.

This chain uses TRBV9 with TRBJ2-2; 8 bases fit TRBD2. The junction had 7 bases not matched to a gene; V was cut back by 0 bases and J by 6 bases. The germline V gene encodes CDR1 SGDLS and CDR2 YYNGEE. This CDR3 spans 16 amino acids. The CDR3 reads CASSVEVLAGSGELFF. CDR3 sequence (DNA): TGTGCCAGCAGCGTAGAGGTTCTAGCGGGTTCCGGGGAGCTGTTTTTT. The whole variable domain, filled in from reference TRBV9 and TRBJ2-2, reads DSGVTQTPKHLITATGQRVTLRCSPRSGDLSVYWYQQSLDQGLQFLIQYYNGEERAKGNILERFSAQQFPDLHSELNLSSLELGDSALYFCASSVEVLAGSGELFFGEGSRLTVL.

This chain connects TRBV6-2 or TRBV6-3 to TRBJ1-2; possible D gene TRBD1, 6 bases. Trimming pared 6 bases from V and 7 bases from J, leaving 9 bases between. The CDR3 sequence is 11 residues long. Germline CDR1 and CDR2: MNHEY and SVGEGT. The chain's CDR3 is CASSGRGGYTF. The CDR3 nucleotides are TGTGCCAGCAGCGGCAGGGGTGGCTACACCTTC.

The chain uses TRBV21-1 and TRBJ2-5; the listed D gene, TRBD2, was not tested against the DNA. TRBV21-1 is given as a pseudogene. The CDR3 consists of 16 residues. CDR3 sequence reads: CASSLGGGQTKETQYF. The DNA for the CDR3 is TGTGCCAGCAGTCTAGGGGGAGGGCAGACGAAAGAGACCCAGTACTTC.

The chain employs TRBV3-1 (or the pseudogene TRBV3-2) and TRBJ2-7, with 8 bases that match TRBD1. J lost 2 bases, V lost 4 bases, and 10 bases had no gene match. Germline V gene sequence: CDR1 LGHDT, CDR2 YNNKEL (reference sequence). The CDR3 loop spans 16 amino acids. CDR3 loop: CASSPNRQGRPYEQYF. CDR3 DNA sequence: TGTGCCAGCAGCCCGAACCGACAGGGGAGACCCTACGAGCAGTACTTC.